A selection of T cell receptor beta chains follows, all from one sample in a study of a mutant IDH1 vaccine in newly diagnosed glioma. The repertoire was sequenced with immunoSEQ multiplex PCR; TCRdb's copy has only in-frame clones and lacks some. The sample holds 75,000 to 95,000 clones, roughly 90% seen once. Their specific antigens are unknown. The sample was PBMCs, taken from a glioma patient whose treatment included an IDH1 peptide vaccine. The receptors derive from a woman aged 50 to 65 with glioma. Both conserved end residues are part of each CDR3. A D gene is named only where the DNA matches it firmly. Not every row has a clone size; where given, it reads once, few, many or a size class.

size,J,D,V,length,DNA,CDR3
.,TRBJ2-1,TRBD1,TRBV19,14,TGTGCCAGTAGTGGGACAGGGGGAGGCAATGAGCAGTTCTTC,CASSGTGGGNEQFF
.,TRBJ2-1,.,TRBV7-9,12,TGTGCCAGCGCCTTCGCTGGGTATGAGCAGTTCTTC,CASAFAGYEQFF
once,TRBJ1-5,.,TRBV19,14,TGTGCCAGTAGTGCAGGCGGTCCCAATCAGCCCCAGCATTTT,CASSAGGPNQPQHF
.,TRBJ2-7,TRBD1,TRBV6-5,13,TGTGCCAGCAGTCAAGACAGGGGCTACGAGCAGTACTTC,CASSQDRGYEQYF
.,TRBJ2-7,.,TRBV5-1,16,TGCGCCAGCAGCGTGACAGCCCACTACCTTTCCTACGAGCAGTACTTC,CASSVTAHYLSYEQYF
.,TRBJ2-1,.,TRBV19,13,TGTGCCAGTAACTACCCTTCGTACAATGAGCAGTTCTTC,CASNYPSYNEQFF
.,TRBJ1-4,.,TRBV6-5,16,TGTGCCAGCAGTTCCGAAACTGCCTCCCTTAATGAAAAACTGTTTTTT,CASSSETASLNEKLFF
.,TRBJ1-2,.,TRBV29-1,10,TGCAGCGTTTGGGTAAGAGGCTACACCTTC,CSVWVRGYTF
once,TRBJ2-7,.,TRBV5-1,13,TGCGCCAGCAGCTTGGCAAACAAGGACGAGCAGTACTTC,CASSLANKDEQYF
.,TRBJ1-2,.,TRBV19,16,TGTGCCAGTTCCAAGATAACCAGGGGAGCTAACTATGGCTACACCTTC,CASSKITRGANYGYTF
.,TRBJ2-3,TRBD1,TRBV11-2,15,TGTGCCAGCAGCCCCGACAGGGCCACGACAGATACGCAGTATTTT,CASSPDRATTDTQYF
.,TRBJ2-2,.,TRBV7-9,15,TGTGCCAGCAGAGAAAAGGGGGCGAACACCGGGGAGCTGTTTTTT,CASREKGANTGELFF
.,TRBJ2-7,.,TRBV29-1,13,TGCAGCGTTCTGGGTAGGAGCTCCTACGAGCAGTACTTC,CSVLGRSSYEQYF
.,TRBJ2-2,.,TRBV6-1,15,TGTGCCAGCAGTGAACGGAGACAGCTCACCGGGGAGCTGTTTTTT,CASSERRQLTGELFF
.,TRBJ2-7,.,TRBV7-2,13,TGTGCCAGCAGCTTAGCGAGCTCCTACGAGCAGTACTTC,CASSLASSYEQYF
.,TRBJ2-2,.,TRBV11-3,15,TGTGCCAGCAGCTTAGGTGGCAGCTACACCGGGGAGCTGTTTTTT,CASSLGGSYTGELFF
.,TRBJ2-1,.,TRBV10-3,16,TGTGCCATCAGTGAGACCCCTAGCGTAGCCTACAATGAGCAGTTCTTC,CAISETPSVAYNEQFF
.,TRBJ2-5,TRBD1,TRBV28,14,TGTGCCAGCCGGGACAGCTATTTTCAAGAGACCCAGTACTTC,CASRDSYFQETQYF
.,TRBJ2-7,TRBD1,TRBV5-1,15,TGCGCCAGCAGCGTAGCGACAGGGGGGGTCTACGAGCAGTACTTC,CASSVATGGVYEQYF
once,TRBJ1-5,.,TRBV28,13,TGTGCCAGCAGTTTTGGGGGTTATCAGCCCCAGCATTTT,CASSFGGYQPQHF
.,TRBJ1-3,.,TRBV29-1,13,TGCAGCGTTGATTTTGGGCAAGGAAACACCATATATTTT,CSVDFGQGNTIYF
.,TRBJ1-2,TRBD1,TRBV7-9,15,TGTGCCAGCAGCAAAGGGACAGGGCAGGACTATGGCTACACCTTC,CASSKGTGQDYGYTF
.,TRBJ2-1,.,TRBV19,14,TGTGCCAGCCACCAGGGTAGCCCCTACAATGAGCAGTTCTTC,CASHQGSPYNEQFF
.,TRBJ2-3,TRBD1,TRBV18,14,TGTGCCAGCTCGCCGGGACAGCAAACAGATACGCAGTATTTT,CASSPGQQTDTQYF
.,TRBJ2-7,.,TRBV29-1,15,TGCAGCGTTGAAGATCCCCAGGGAACGAGGTACGAGCAGTACTTC,CSVEDPQGTRYEQYF
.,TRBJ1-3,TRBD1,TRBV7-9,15,TGTGCCAGCAGCCCGCGTCGGACAGGAGGAAACACCATATATTTT,CASSPRRTGGNTIYF
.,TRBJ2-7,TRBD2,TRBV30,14,TGTGCCTGGAGGGTAGCGGGAGGGAGATACGAGCAGTACTTC,CAWRVAGGRYEQYF
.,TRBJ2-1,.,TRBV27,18,TGTGCCAGCAGCCCACTTTCAGGTCCGGGTGCTGCCTACAATGAGCAGTTCTTC,CASSPLSGPGAAYNEQFF
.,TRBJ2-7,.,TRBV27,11,TGTGCCAGCAGTTCGGGGTACGAGCAGTACTTC,CASSSGYEQYF
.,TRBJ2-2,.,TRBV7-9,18,TGTGCCAGCAGCTTATGGGGCAATGGGAACCATAACACCGGGGAGCTGTTTTTT,CASSLWGNGNHNTGELFF
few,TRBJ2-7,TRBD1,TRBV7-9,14,TGTGCCAGCGGACGGGACAGGGTATCGGGTGAGCAGTACTTC,CASGRDRVSGEQYF
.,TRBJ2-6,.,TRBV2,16,TGTGCCAGCACAGGGGACCTTTCCTCTGGGGCCAACGTCCTGACTTTC,CASTGDLSSGANVLTF
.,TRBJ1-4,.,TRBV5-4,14,TGTGCCAGCAGCCGGGCACTACTTGGGGAAAAACTGTTTTTT,CASSRALLGEKLFF
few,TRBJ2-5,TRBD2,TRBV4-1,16,TGCGCCAGCAGCCAAGAGAGACTAGCAGTCCTTGAGACCCAGTACTTC,CASSQERLAVLETQYF
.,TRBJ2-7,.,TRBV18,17,TGTGCCAGCTCACCACAGGTGGGGCAGGGTCGGCGGTACGAGCAGTACTTC,CASSPQVGQGRRYEQYF
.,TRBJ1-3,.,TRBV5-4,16,TGTGCCAGCAGCTTGTCGACGGTACGCTCTGGAAACACCATATATTTT,CASSLSTVRSGNTIYF
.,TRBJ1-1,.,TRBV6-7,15,TGTGCCAGCAGCGACAGATGCAGTTTTAACACTGAAGCTTTCTTT,CASSDRCSFNTEAFF
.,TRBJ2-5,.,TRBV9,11,TGTGCCAGCAGCGTAGATGAGACCCAGTACTTC,CASSVDETQYF
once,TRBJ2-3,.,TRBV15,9,TGTGCCACCAGGAGGACGCAGTATTTT,CATRRTQYF
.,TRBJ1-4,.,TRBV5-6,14,TGTGCCAGCAGCTCCCTCAGGGGCGGTGAAAAACTGTTTTTT,CASSSLRGGEKLFF
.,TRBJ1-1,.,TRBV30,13,TGTGCCTGGAGTGTTTCGGTAAACACTGAAGCTTTCTTT,CAWSVSVNTEAFF
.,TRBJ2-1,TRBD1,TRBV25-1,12,TGTGCCAGCAGTGGGGACAGAAATGAGCAGTTCTTC,CASSGDRNEQFF
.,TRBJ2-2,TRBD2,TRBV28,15,TGTGCCAGCAGTTTATCGGGACTAGCGGGACGGGAGCTGTTTTTT,CASSLSGLAGRELFF
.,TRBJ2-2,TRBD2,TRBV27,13,TGTGCCAGCAGTTACTCTACTAGCGGGAGGCTGTTTTTT,CASSYSTSGRLFF
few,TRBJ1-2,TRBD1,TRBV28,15,TGTGCCAGCAGTCAGGGACAGGGTCGAGCCTATGGCTACACCTTC,CASSQGQGRAYGYTF